Below, 25 T cell receptor beta chains from the same sample are listed, as sequenced in a study of T cells in Graves' hyperthyroidism and ophthalmopathy. Amplified TCR beta CDR3 regions came from RNA transcripts. During a first-round RT-PCR of the TCR CDR3, the HTBI primer set was used. TCRdb itself ran the multiplex PCR reads through MiXCR, one entry per CDR3 protein. This sample carries approximately 620,000 distinct CDR3 sequences, approximately 15% of them seen once, and the ten largest clones take 5% to 7%. The sequencing sample was made of blood. The receptors were gathered from a woman younger than 45 with Graves' hyperthyroidism that later progressed to Graves' ophthalmopathy.

The chain carries TRBV27 and TRBJ2-7; 9 bases match TRBD1. V shed 5 bases and J 2 bases; nucleotides not matched to a gene: 7. The germline gives CDR1 MNHEY, CDR2 SMNVEV (reference sequence). There are 15 residues in the CDR3. CDR3 sequence reads: CASSQRQGVPYEQYF. The CDR3 DNA follows: TGTGCCAGCAGTCAGAGACAGGGGGTCCCCTACGAGCAGTACTTC.

A word on this clonotype: Given a much more abundant clone one base away, this may be a read error. This chain's CDR3 is CASGPIFSGGNTGELFF. The CDR3 nucleotides are TGTGCCAGCGGCCCCATCTTTAGCGGGGGGAACACCGGGGAGCTGTTTTTT. The chain carries TRBV11-3 and TRBJ2-2, with 9 bases fitting TRBD2. Germline V gives CDR1 SGHNT, CDR2 YENEEA. CDR3 length equals 17 residues. The V and J ends lost 8 bases and 1 base, in that order; junction bases with no gene match: 11.

The rearrangement joins TRBV27 to TRBJ1-1; D uncertain. This CDR3 contains 14 residues. Germline V CDR1 and CDR2: MNHEY, SMNVEV (reference sequence). Trimming removed 3 bases at V and 7 bases at J, with 15 bases between. CDR3 region: CASSLGGFDNEAFF. CDR3 in DNA: TGTGCCAGCAGTTTGGGAGGGTTTGATAATGAAGCTTTCTTT.

This clonotype was recorded at least ten times. The rearrangement joins TRBV27 to TRBJ1-2; D is undetermined. V was shortened by 2 bases and J by 6 bases, with 10 bases between the two germline ends. This CDR3 has 13 residues. Germline V gene lookup returns CDR1 MNHEY and CDR2 SMNVEV (reference sequence). CDR3 bases: TGTGCCAGCAGTTTAAGGGCAGAAGATGGCTACACCTTC. It specifies CASSLRAEDGYTF.

In this sample, this clonotype turned up many times. The chain has TRBV6-1 and TRBJ1-1, with D perhaps TRBD1 (5 bases). The CDR3 covers 16 residues. Trimming removed 7 bases from V and 2 bases from J, with 20 bases in between. Germline CDR1 MNHNS, CDR2 SASEGT. In nucleotides, the CDR3 is TGTGCCAGCAAGAAAGTGAGAGGGACGCAAAACACTGAAGCTTTCTTT. Residues: CASKKVRGTQNTEAFF.

Ten or more counts support this clonotype. The chain joins TRBV9 to TRBJ2-5, with D tentatively TRBD2 (5 bases). V lost 0 bases and J lost 5, with 11 bases in between. CDR1 is SGDLS and CDR2 is YYNGEE in the germline V gene. There are 14 residues in the CDR3. The CDR3 sequence is CASSVGGNGETQYF. CDR3 DNA sequence: TGTGCCAGCAGCGTAGGAGGGAACGGGGAGACCCAGTACTTC.

This clonotype was observed many times. For the CDR3, the DNA is TGTGCCTGGAGCGAGAGGGAAGGGAGTGGCTACACCTTC. Its translation is CAWSEREGSGYTF. V gene TRBV30 combines with J gene TRBJ1-2, with D hard to call. The CDR3 length is 13 residues. Deletions cut 3 bases from V and 7 bases from J, with 15 bases between. Germline V CDR1 and CDR2: GTSNPN, SVGIG (reference sequence).

The rearrangement links TRBV7-8 to TRBJ1-2; D not certain. Germline lookup yields CDR1 SGHVS and CDR2 FQNEAQ. V dropped 0 bases and J dropped 13 bases, with 12 bases sitting between them. The length of the CDR3 is 12 residues. This CDR3 reads CASSLAAGGVTF. The CDR3 DNA is TGTGCCAGCAGCTTAGCGGCTGGTGGGGTCACCTTC.

This clonotype has a count of ten or more. The chain joins TRBV3-1 to TRBJ1-1; 7 nucleotides align to TRBD1. Trimming took 4 bases from V and 6 from J; bases not matched to a gene: 5. The CDR3 totals 13 residues. Germline V gives CDR1 LGHDT, CDR2 YNNKEL (reference sequence). The CDR3 DNA reads TGTGCCAGCAGCCCTCGACAGGGCTCTGAAGCTTTCTTT. Protein sequence: CASSPRQGSEAFF.

This clonotype has a count of ten or more. The gene calls are TRBV11-2 and TRBJ2-1; 8 bases match TRBD2. This CDR3 contains 15 residues. V shed 4 bases and J 0 bases; nucleotides not matched to a gene: 2. Looked up from germline, CDR1 is SGHAT and CDR2 is FQNNGV. The CDR3 here is CASSSAGGSYNEQFF. The DNA for the CDR3 is TGTGCCAGCAGCTCGGCGGGGGGCTCCTACAATGAGCAGTTCTTC.

J is TRBJ2-3 and V is TRBV11-2; 8 nucleotides match TRBD1. The germline V gene has CDR1 SGHAT and CDR2 FQNNGV. This CDR3 comprises 14 residues. After removal of 5 bases from V and 5 bases from J, the junction contained 6 bases not matched to a gene. The CDR3 loop is CASSAAGTGDTQYF. As DNA, the CDR3 is TGTGCCAGCAGCGCCGCCGGGACAGGAGATACGCAGTATTTT. Combining the CDR3 with reference TRBV11-2 and TRBJ2-3 gives the whole variable domain EAGVAQSPRYKIIEKRQSVAFWCNPISGHATLYWYQQILGQGPKLLIQFQNNGVVDDSQLPKDRFSAERLKGVDSTLKIQPAKLEDSAVYLCASSAAGTGDTQYFGPGTRLTVL.

This chain joins TRBV7-9 and TRBJ2-5; weak D call: TRBD2 (6 bases). Germline-derived CDR1 and CDR2 are SEHNR and FQNEAQ (reference sequence). V lost 6 bases and J 1 base, leaving 12 bases between the germline ends. The CDR3 is 14 amino acids. CDR3: CASRDMRGQETQYF. DNA of the CDR3: TGTGCCAGCAGGGACATGCGGGGCCAAGAGACCCAGTACTTC.

This sequence joins TRBV6-2 or TRBV6-3 and TRBJ2-1; the match to TRBD2 covers 7 bases. Germline CDR1 is MNHEY and CDR2 is SVGEGT. Unmatched junction bases numbered 1, after V lost 1 base and J lost 7 bases. The CDR3 has 13 amino acids. CDR3 DNA sequence: TGTGCCAGCAGTTACTTTAGCGGGAATGAGCAGTTCTTC. Its translation: CASSYFSGNEQFF.

The chain joins TRBV6-5 to TRBJ2-3; TRBD2 aligns across 9 bases. The J segment lost 2 bases and the V segment lost 2 bases, leaving 8 bases of the junction unmatched. This CDR3 is 17 amino acids long. Germline lookup yields CDR1 MNHEY and CDR2 SVGAGI. As DNA, the CDR3 is TGTGCCAGCAGTTACGTTTCTAGCGGGACGCCCACAGATACGCAGTATTTT. Its translation: CASSYVSSGTPTDTQYF.

This clonotype was seen a few times. This sequence joins TRBV7-2 and TRBJ2-1; D is perhaps TRBD2 (6 bases). Germline values: CDR1 SGHTA, CDR2 FQGNSA. This CDR3 comprises 13 residues. Trimming took off 4 bases at V and 9 bases at J, with 13 bases between the two ends. CDR3 in DNA: TGTGCCAGCAGCTCCTCGGGGGACGGTGAGCAGTTCTTC. It codes for CASSSSGDGEQFF.

In this sample, this clonotype turned up many times. This sequence joins TRBV3-1 and TRBJ2-3, with 12 bases lining up with TRBD2. Trimming removed 6 bases from V and 4 bases from J; junction bases left unmatched: 11. CDR1 and CDR2 (germline): LGHDT, YNNKEL (reference sequence). The length of the CDR3 is 17 residues. CDR3 DNA: TGTGCCAGCAGTCCCGACAGGACTAGCGGGGTCCCAGATACGCAGTATTTT. It is translated as CASSPDRTSGVPDTQYF.

This clonotype was recorded at least ten times. The genes are TRBV14 and TRBJ2-3, with 8 bases matching TRBD1. Germline V gene data show CDR1 as SGHDN and CDR2 as FVKESK. J lost 4 bases, V lost 2 bases, and 5 bases had no gene match. This CDR3 has 15 amino acids. The CDR3 region is CASSQPGQGADTQYF. The CDR3 nucleotides are TGTGCCAGCAGCCAACCAGGACAGGGCGCAGATACGCAGTATTTT.

This sequence joins TRBV20-1 and TRBJ2-7, with a tentative D call TRBD1 (5 bases). The CDR3 runs 13 residues. Germline V lookup: CDR1 DFQATT, CDR2 SNEGSKA (reference sequence). V shed 6 bases and J shed 3 bases, with 15 bases lying between them. Written as DNA, the CDR3 is TGCAGTGCCACCCGACAGAAATACTACGAGCAGTACTTC. Translated: CSATRQKYYEQYF.

For this clonotype: Given a much more abundant clone one base away, this may be a read error. V gene TRBV2 combines with J gene TRBJ2-2; no firm D call. The CDR3 has 15 residues. Germline CDR1 reads SNHLY; CDR2 reads FYNNEI. The V end lost 4 bases, the J end lost 3 bases, and 12 bases lay between the germline ends. The DNA of the CDR3 is TGTGCCAGCAGTGGATTAGGTACTTACACCGGGGAGCTGTTTTTT. Its translation is CASSGLGTYTGELFF.

Comments on this clonotype: This sequence may be a read error, since a much larger clone differs from it by one base. The V call is TRBV18, the J call TRBJ2-1; unclear D gene. This CDR3 contains 13 residues. The V gene's germline CDR1 is KGHSH and CDR2 LQKENI. CDR3 sequence reads: CASPPPSVGEQFF. CDR3 nucleotide sequence: TGTGCCAGCCCACCACCCTCGGTGGGTGAGCAGTTCTTC.

The rearrangement joins TRBV27 to TRBJ1-6; no firm D call. CDR3 length: 15 amino acids. Trimming shortened V by 4 bases and J by 7 bases, and 14 bases separated the two germline ends. Germline CDR1 is MNHEY and CDR2 is SMNVEV (reference sequence). CDR3 DNA: TGTGCCAGCAGTTCCCGGGAGGGCCTGAATTCACCCCTCCACTTT. Protein sequence: CASSSREGLNSPLHF.

V usage is TRBV30 and J usage is TRBJ2-1; a weak D match, TRBD2 (6 bases). V was pared by 0 bases and J by 1 base, with 7 bases between. Germline V lookup: CDR1 GTSNPN, CDR2 SVGIG (reference sequence). The CDR3 is made up of 14 amino acids. The CDR3 loop reads CAWSVGGSYNEQFF. The CDR3 DNA reads TGTGCCTGGAGTGTGGGGGGTTCCTACAATGAGCAGTTCTTC.

The V gene is TRBV14, the J gene TRBJ2-3, with D perhaps matching TRBD2 (5 bases). The CDR3 has 22 amino acids. Germline CDR1 and CDR2: SGHDN and FVKESK. V lost 0 bases, J lost 2 bases, and 30 bases lay in between. CDR3 sequence reads: CASSQDGEGKSSLGTPTDTQYF. CDR3 in DNA: TGTGCCAGCAGCCAAGACGGTGAGGGAAAATCCTCGCTGGGAACCCCCACAGATACGCAGTATTTT.

This clonotype has a count of ten or more. V gene TRBV12-3 or TRBV12-4 combines with J gene TRBJ2-3, with 8 bases lining up with TRBD1. The CDR3 extends over 14 amino acids. V trimming: 5 bases; J trimming: 4 bases; junction bases outside the gene matches: 5. The DNA of the CDR3 is TGTGCCAGCAGTCCTCGACAGGGGCCAGATACGCAGTATTTT. This codes for CASSPRQGPDTQYF.

This clonotype has ten or more counts. V gene TRBV29-1 combines with J gene TRBJ1-2; tentatively, D is TRBD1 (5 bases). The germline V gene has CDR1 SQVTM and CDR2 ANQGSEA. V shed 3 bases and J shed 8 bases, with 10 bases lying between them. This CDR3 has 11 residues. The CDR3 spells CSVDLGDGYTF. CDR3 DNA: TGCAGCGTTGACTTGGGGGACGGCTACACCTTC.